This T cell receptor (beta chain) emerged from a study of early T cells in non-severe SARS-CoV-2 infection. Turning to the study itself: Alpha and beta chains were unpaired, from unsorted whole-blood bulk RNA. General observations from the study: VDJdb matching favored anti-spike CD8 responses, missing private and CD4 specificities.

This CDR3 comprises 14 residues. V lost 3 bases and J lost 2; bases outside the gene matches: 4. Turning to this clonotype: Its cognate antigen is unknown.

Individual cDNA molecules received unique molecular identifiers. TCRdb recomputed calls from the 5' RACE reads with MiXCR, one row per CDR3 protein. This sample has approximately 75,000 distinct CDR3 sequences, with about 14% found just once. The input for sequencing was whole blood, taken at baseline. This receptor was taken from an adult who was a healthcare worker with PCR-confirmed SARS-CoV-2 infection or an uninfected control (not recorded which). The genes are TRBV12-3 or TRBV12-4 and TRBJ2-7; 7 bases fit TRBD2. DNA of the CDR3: TGTGCCAGCAGTTTTTCTGGGGGGGCCTACGAGCAGTACTTC. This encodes CASSFSGGAYEQYF.